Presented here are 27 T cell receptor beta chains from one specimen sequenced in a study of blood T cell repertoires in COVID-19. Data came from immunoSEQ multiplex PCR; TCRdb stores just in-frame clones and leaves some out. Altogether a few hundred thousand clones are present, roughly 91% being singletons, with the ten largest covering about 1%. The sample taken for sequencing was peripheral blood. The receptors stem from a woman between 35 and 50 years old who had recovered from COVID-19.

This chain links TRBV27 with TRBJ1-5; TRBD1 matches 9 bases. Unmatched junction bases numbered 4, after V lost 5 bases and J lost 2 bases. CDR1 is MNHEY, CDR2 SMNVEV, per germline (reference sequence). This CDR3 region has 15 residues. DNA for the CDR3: TGTGCCAGCAGTCCTGGGACAGGGCGCAATCAGCCCCAGCATTTT. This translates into CASSPGTGRNQPQHF.

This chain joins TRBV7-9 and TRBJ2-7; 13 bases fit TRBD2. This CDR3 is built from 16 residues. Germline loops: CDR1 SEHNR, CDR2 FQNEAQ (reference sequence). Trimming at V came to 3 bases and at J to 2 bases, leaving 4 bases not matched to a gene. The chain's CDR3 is CASSLETSGRPYEQYF. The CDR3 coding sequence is TGTGCCAGCAGCTTGGAGACTAGCGGGAGGCCCTACGAGCAGTACTTC. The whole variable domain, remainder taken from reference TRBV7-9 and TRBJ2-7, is DTGVSQNPRHKITKRGQNVTFRCDPISEHNRLYWYRQTLGQGPEFLTYFQNEAQLEKSRLLSDRFSAERPKGSFSTLEIQRTEQGDSAMYLCASSLETSGRPYEQYFGPGTRLTVT.

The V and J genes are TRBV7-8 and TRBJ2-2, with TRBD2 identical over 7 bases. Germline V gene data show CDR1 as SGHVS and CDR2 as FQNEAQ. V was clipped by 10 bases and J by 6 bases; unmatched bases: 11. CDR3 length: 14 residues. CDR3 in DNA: TGTGCCATCGCCGGGACTAACCTCCCCGGGGAGCTGTTTTTT. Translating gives CAIAGTNLPGELFF.

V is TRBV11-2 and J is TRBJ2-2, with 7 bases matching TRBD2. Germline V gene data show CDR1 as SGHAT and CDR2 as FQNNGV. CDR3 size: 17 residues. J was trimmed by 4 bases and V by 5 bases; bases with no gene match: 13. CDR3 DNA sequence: TGTGCCAGCAGCCGGGGCCCTAGCGGAGGGGCCACCGGGGAGCTGTTTTTT. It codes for CASSRGPSGGATGELFF.

CDR3 protein: CASSVLRPGEQFF. CDR3 nucleotides: TGTGCCAGCAGCGTTTTGCGGCCCGGGGAGCAGTTCTTC. V gene TRBV14 combines with J gene TRBJ2-1; D gene uncertain. V shed 5 bases and J shed 10 bases, with 15 bases lying between them. This CDR3 is built from 13 residues. The germline V gene encodes CDR1 SGHDN and CDR2 FVKESK.

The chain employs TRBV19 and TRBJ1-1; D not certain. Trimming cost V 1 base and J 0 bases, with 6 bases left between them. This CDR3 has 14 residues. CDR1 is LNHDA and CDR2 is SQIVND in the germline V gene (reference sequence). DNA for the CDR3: TGTGCCAGTAGTATAGGGTCGGTGAACACTGAAGCTTTCTTT. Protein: CASSIGSVNTEAFF.

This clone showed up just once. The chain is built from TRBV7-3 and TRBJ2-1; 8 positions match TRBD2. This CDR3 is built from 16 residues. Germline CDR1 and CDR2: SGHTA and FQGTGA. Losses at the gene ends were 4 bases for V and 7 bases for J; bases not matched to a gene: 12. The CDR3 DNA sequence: TGTGCCAGCAGCTCACGGGAGGGCCGGGCGAGGAATGAGCAGTTCTTC. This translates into CASSSREGRARNEQFF.

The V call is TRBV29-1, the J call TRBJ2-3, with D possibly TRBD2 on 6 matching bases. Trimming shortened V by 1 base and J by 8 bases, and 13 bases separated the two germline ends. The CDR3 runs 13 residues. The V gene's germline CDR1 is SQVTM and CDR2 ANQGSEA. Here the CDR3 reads CSVEAHGLPTQYF. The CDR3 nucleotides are TGCAGCGTTGAAGCCCACGGACTACCTACGCAGTATTTT.

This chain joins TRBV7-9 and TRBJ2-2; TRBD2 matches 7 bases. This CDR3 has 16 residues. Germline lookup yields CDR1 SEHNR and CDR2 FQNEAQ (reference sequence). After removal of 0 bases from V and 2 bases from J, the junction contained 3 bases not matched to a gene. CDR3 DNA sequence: TGTGCCAGCAGCTTAGCCCTAGCGGCCAACACCGGGGAGCTGTTTTTT. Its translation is CASSLALAANTGELFF.

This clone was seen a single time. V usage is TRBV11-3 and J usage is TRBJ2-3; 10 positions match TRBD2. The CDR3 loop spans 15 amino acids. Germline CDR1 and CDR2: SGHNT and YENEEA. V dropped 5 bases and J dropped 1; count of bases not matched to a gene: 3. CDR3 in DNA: TGTGCCAGCAGCAGGGGGACTAGCGGCACAGATACGCAGTATTTT. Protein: CASSRGTSGTDTQYF.

The CDR3 DNA sequence: TGTGCCAGCACCCCCGGGGGGGGCAGTGTCCATGAGCAGTTCTTC. Translated: CASTPGGGSVHEQFF. This chain joins TRBV27 and TRBJ2-1; 8 bases agree with TRBD2. In germline, CDR1 is MNHEY, CDR2 SMNVEV (reference sequence). The J segment lost 8 bases and the V segment lost 7 bases, leaving 13 bases of the junction unmatched. This CDR3 region has 15 residues.

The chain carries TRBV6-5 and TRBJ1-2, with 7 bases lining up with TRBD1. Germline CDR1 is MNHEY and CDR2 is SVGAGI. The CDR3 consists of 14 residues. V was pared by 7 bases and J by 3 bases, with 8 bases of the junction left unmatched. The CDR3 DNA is TGTGCCAGCACCCCCTGGGGGACAGACTATGGCTACACCTTC. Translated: CASTPWGTDYGYTF.

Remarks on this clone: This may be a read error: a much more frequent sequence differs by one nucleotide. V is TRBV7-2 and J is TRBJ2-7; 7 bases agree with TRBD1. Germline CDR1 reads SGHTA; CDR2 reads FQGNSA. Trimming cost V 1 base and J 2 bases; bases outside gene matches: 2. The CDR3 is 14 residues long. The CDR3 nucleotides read TGTGCCAGCAGCTTAGGGGACAGAACCTACGAGCAGTACTTC. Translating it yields CASSLGDRTYEQYF.

For the CDR3, the DNA is TGTGCCAGCAGTCCTCCCCCGGCAGGGGCGGTAGGCTACACCTTC. Translating it yields CASSPPPAGAVGYTF. V and J are TRBV6-1 and TRBJ1-2, with a weak D call TRBD1 (6 bases). Germline assignment: CDR1 MNHNS and CDR2 SASEGT. The V gene lost 5 bases and the J gene lost 8 bases, with 21 bases spanning the gap. The length of the CDR3 is 15 residues.

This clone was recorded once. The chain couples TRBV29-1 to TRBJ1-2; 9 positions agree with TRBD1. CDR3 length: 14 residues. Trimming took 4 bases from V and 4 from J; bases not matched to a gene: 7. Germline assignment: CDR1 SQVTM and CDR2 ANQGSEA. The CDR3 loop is CSVAPRTGVYGYTF. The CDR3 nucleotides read TGCAGCGTTGCCCCCAGGACAGGGGTCTATGGCTACACCTTC. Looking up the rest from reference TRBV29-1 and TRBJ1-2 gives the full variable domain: SAVISQKPSRDICQRGTSLTIQCQVDSQVTMMFWYRQQPGQSLTLIATANQGSEATYESGFVIDKFPISRPNLTFSTLTVSNMSPEDSSIYLCSVAPRTGVYGYTFGSGTRLTVV.

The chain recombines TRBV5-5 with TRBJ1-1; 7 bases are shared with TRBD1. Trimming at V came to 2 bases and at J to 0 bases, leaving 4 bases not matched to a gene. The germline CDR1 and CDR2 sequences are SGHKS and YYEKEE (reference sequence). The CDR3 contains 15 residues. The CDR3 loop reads CASSLLGGLNTEAFF. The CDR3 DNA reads TGTGCCAGCAGCTTACTAGGGGGCTTGAACACTGAAGCTTTCTTT.

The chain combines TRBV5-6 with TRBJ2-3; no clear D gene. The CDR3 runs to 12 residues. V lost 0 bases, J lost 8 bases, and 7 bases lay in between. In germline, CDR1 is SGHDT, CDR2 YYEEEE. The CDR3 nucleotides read TGTGCCAGCAGCTTGGTGAAGAGTACGCAGTATTTT. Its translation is CASSLVKSTQYF. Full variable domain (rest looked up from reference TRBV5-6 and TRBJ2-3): DAGVTQSPTHLIKTRGQQVTLRCSPKSGHDTVSWYQQALGQGPQFIFQYYEEEERQRGNFPDRFSGHQFPNYSSELNVNALLLGDSALYLCASSLVKSTQYFGPGTRLTVL.

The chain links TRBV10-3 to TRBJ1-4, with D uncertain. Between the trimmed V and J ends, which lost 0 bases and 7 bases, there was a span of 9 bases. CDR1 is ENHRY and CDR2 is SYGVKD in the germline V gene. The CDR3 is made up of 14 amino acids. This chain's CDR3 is CAISESIQREKLFF. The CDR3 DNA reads TGTGCCATCAGTGAGTCGATCCAGCGTGAAAAACTGTTTTTT.

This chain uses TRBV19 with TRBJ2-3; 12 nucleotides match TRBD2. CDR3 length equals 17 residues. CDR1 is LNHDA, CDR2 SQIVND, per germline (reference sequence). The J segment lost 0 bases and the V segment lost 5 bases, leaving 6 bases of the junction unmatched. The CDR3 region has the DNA TGTGCCAGTAGTCCGGACGGACTAGCGGGAAGCACAGATACGCAGTATTTT. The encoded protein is CASSPDGLAGSTDTQYF.

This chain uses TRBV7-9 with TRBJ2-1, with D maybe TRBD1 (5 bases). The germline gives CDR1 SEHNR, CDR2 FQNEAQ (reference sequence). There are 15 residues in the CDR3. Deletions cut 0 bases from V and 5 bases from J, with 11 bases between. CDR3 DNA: TGTGCCAGCAGCTTAGCCCAGGGCGCACACAATGAGCAGTTCTTC. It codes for CASSLAQGAHNEQFF.

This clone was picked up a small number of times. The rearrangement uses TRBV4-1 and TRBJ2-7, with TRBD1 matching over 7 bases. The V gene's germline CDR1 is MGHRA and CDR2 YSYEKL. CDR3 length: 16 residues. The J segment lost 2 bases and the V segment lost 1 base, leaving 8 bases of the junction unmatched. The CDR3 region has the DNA TGCGCCAGCAGCCAAGGCCGAGGCCAGGGGGCCTACGAGCAGTACTTC. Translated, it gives CASSQGRGQGAYEQYF.

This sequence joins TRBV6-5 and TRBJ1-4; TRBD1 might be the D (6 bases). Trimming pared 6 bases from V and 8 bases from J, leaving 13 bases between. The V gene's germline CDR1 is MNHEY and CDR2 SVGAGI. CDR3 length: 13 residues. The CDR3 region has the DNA TGTGCCAGCAGCGGGACACTGGGGGAAAAACTGTTTTTT. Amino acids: CASSGTLGEKLFF.

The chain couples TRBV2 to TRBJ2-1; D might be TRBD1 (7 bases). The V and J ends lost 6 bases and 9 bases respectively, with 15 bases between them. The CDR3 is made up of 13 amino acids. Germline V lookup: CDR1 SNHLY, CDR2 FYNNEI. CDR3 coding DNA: TGTGCCAGCAGCCCAGGGGGGCTCGGTGAGCAGTTCTTC. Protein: CASSPGGLGEQFF.

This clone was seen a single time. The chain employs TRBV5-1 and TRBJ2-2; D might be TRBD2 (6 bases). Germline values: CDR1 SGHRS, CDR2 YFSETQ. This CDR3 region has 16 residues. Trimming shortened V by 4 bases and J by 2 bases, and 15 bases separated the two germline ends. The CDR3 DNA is TGCGCCAGCAGCCCCCCCCCGGGGACTAACACCGGGGAGCTGTTTTTT. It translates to CASSPPPGTNTGELFF.

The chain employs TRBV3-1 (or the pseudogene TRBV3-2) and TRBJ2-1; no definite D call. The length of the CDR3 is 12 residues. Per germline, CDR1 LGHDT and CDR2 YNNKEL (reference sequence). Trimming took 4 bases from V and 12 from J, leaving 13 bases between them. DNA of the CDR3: TGTGCCAGCAGCCCCCCTTCGAGCGCGCAGTTCTTC. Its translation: CASSPPSSAQFF.

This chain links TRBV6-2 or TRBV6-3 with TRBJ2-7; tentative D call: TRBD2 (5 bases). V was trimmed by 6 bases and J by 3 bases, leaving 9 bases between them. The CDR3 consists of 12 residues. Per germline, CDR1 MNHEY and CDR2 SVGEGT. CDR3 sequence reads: CASSPGLYEQYF. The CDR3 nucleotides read TGTGCCAGCAGCCCAGGACTCTACGAGCAGTACTTC.

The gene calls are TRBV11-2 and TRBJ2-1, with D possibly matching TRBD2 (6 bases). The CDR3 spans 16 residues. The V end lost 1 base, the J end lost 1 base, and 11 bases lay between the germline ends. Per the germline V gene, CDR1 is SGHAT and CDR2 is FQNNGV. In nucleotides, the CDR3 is TGTGCCAGCAGCTTAGGGGGGAGGAGGTCCTACAATGAGCAGTTCTTC. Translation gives CASSLGGRRSYNEQFF. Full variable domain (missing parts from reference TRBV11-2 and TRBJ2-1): EAGVAQSPRYKIIEKRQSVAFWCNPISGHATLYWYQQILGQGPKLLIQFQNNGVVDDSQLPKDRFSAERLKGVDSTLKIQPAKLEDSAVYLCASSLGGRRSYNEQFFGPGTRLTVL.